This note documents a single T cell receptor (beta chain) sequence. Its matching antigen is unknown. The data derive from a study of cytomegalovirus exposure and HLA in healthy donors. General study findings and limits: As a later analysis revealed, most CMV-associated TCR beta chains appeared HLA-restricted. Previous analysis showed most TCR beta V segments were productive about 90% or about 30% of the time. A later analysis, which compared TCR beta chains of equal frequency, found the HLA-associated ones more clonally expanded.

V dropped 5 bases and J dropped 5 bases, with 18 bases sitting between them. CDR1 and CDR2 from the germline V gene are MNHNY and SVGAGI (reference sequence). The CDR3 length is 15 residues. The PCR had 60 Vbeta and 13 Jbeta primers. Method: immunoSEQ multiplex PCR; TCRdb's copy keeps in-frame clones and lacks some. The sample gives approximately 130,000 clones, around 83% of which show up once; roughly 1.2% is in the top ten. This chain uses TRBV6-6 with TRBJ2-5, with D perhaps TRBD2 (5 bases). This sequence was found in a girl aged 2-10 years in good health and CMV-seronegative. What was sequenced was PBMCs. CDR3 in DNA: TGTGCCAGCAGTCCCCCGGGATCCGAGAGGGAGACCCAGTACTTC. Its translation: CASSPPGSERETQYF.